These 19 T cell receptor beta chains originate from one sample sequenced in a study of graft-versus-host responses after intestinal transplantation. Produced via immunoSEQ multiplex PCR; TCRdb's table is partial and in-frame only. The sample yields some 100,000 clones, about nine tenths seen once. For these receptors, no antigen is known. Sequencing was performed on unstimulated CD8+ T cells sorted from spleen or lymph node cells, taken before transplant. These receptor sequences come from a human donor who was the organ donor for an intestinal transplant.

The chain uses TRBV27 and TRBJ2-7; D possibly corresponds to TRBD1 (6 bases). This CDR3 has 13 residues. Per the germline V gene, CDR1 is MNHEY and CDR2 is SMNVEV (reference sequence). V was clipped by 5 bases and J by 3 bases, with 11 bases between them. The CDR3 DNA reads TGTGCCAGCAGTCAGGGGCCTTTCTACGAGCAGTACTTC. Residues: CASSQGPFYEQYF.

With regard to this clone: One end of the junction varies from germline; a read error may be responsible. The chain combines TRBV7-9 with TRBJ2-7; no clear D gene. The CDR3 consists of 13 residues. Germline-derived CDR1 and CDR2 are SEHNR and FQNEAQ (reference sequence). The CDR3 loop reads CASSLLRSSEQYF. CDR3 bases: TGTGCCAGCAGCTTACTCAGGTCCTCCGAGCAGTACTTC.

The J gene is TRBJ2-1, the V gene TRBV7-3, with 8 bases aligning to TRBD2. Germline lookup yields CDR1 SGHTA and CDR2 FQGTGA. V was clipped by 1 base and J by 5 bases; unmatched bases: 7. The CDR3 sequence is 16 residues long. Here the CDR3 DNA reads TGTGCCAGCAGCTTAAGATTAGCGGGAAAGGACAATGAGCAGTTCTTC. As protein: CASSLRLAGKDNEQFF.

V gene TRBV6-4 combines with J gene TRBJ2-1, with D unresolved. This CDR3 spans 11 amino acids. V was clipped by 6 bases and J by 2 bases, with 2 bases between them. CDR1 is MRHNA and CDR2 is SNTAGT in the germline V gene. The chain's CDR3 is CASSTYNEQFF. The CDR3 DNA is TGTGCCAGCAGCACCTACAATGAGCAGTTCTTC.

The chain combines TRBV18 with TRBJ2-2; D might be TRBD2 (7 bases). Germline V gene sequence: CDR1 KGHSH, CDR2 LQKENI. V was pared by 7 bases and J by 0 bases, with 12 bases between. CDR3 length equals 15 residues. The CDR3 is CASLAGASNTGELFF. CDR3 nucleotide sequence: TGTGCCAGCTTGGCGGGGGCCTCGAACACCGGGGAGCTGTTTTTT.

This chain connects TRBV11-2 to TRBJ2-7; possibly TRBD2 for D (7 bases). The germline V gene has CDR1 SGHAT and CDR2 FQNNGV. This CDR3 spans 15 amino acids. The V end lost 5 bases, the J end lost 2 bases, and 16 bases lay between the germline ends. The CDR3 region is CASSPPGGGPYEQYF. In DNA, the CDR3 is TGTGCCAGCAGCCCTCCTGGGGGGGGCCCCTACGAGCAGTACTTC.

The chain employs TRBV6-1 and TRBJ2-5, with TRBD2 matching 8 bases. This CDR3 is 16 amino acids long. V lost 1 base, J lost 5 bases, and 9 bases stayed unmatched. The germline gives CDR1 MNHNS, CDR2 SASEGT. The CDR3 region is CASSEGWREEVETQYF. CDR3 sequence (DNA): TGTGCCAGCAGTGAAGGTTGGCGGGAGGAGGTCGAGACCCAGTACTTC.

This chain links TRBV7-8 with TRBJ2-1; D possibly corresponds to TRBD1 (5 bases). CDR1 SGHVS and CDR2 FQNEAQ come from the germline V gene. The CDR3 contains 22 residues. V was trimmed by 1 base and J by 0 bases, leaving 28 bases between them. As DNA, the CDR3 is TGTGCCAGCAGCTTAGTAGTAAGTGTCAGGGTACTCTATAGGAGCTCCTACAATGAGCAGTTCTTC. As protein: CASSLVVSVRVLYRSSYNEQFF. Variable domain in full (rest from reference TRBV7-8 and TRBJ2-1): GAGVSQSPRYKVAKRGQDVALRCDPISGHVSLFWYQQALGQGPEFLTYFQNEAQLDKSGLPSDRFFAERPEGSVSTLKIQRTQQEDSAVYLCASSLVVSVRVLYRSSYNEQFFGPGTRLTVL.

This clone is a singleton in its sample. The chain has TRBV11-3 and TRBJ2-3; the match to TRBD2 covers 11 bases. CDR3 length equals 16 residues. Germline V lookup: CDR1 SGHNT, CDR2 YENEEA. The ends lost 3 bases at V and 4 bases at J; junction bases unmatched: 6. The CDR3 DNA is TGTGCCAGCAGCTTCTGCCTAGCGGGGGGCTCAGATACGCAGTATTTT. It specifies CASSFCLAGGSDTQYF.

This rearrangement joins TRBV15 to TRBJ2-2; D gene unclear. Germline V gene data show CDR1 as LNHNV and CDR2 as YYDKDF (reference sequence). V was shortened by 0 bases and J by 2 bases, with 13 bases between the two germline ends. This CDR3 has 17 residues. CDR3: CATSRDIRKVNTGELFF. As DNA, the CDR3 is TGTGCCACCAGCAGAGATATCAGGAAAGTCAACACCGGGGAGCTGTTTTTT.

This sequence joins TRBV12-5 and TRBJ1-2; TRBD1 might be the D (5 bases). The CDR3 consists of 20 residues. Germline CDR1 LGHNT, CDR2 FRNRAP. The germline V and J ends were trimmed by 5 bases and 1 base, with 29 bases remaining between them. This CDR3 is CASGPWTNLNQGTGNYGYTF. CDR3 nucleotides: TGTGCTAGTGGTCCATGGACAAACCTAAATCAAGGAACGGGTAACTATGGCTACACCTTC. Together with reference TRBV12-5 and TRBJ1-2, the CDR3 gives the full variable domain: DARVTQTPRHKVTEMGQEVTMRCQPILGHNTVFWYRQTMMQGLELLAYFRNRAPLDDSGMPKDRFSAEMPDATLATLKIQPSEPRDSAVYFCASGPWTNLNQGTGNYGYTFGSGTRLTVV.

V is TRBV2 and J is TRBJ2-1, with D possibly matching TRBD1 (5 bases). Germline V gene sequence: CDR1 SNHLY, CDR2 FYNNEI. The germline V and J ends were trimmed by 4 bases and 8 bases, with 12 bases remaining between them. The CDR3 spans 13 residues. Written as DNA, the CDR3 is TGTGCCAGCAGTGTCTTAGGGGTCTATGAGCAGTTCTTC. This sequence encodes CASSVLGVYEQFF. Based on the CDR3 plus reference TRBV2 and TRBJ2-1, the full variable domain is EPEVTQTPSHQVTQMGQEVILRCVPISNHLYFYWYRQILGQKVEFLVSFYNNEISEKSEIFDDQFSVERPDGSNFTLKIRSTKLEDSAMYFCASSVLGVYEQFFGPGTRLTVL.

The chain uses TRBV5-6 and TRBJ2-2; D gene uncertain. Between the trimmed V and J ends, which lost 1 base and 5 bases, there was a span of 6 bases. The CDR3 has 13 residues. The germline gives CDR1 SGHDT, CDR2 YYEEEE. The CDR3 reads CASSLPFTGELFF. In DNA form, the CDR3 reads TGTGCCAGCAGCTTGCCATTTACCGGGGAGCTGTTTTTT.

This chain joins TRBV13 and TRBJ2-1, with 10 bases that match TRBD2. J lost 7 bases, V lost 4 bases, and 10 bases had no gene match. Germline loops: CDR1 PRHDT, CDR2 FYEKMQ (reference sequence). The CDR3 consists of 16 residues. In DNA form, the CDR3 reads TGTGCCAGCAGCTCGCGAGCGGGGGGGCCCTCGAATGAGCAGTTCTTC. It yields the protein CASSSRAGGPSNEQFF. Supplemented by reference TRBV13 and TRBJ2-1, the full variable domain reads AAGVIQSPRHLIKEKRETATLKCYPIPRHDTVYWYQQGPGQDPQFLISFYEKMQSDKGSIPDRFSAQQFSDYHSELNMSSLELGDSALYFCASSSRAGGPSNEQFFGPGTRLTVL.

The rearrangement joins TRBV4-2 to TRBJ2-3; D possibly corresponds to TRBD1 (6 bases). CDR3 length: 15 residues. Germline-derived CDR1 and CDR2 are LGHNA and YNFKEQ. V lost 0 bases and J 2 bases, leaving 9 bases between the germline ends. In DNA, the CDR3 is TGTGCCAGCAGCCAAGATTGGGACAACACAGATACGCAGTATTTT. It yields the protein CASSQDWDNTDTQYF.

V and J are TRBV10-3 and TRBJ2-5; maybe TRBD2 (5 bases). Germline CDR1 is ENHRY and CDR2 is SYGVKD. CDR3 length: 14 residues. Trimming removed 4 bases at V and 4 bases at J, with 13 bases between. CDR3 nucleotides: TGTGCCATCAGTGTGGCGGGTGGAGCAGAGACCCAGTACTTC. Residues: CAISVAGGAETQYF.

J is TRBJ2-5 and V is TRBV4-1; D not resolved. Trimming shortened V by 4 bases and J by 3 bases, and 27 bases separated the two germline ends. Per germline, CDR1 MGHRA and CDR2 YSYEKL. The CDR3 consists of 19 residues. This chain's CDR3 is CASSRQDPFEKLFEETQYF. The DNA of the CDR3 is TGCGCCAGCAGCCGACAAGATCCCTTTGAGAAGTTGTTCGAAGAGACCCAGTACTTC.

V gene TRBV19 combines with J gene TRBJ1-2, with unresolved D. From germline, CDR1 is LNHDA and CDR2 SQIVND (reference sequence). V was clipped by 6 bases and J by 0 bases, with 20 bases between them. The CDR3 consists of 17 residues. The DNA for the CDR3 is TGTGCCAGTAGACCCAATCCGACGGGGATACCTAACTATGGCTACACCTTC. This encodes CASRPNPTGIPNYGYTF.

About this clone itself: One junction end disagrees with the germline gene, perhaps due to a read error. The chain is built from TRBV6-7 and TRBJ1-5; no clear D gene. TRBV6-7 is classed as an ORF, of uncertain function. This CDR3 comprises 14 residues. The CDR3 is CASSYFPYLQPQHF. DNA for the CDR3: TGTGCCAGCAGCTACTTTCCCTATCTCCAGCCCCAGCATTTT.